The rows below give T cell receptor beta chains drawn from one sample of a study of CD8+ T cells in alopecia areata. Profiled with immunoSEQ multiplex PCR; TCRdb holds only in-frame clones, not every one. The sample carries 110,000 to 150,000 clones, nearly 55% recorded once. Sequenced here: CD8+ T cells sorted from blood, sampled at week 4, from a patient treated with tofacitinib. The source is a human donor with alopecia areata. Both conserved end residues are part of each CDR3. A D gene is named only where the DNA matches it firmly. Where a row states a size, it is once, few, many or the class of an expanded clone; other rows omit it.

d_gene,j_gene,abundance,v_gene,len,CDR3nt,CDR3aa
-,TRBJ2-7,few,TRBV5-6,13,TGTGCCAGCAGCAACAGCCTCTCCTACGAGCAGTACTTC,CASSNSLSYEQYF
-,TRBJ2-7,-,TRBV30,13,TGTGCCTTTTTTGACAGGGAGGATGGAGAGCAGTACTTC,CAFFDREDGEQYF
-,TRBJ1-1,-,TRBV11-2,13,TGTGCCAGCAGCTTAGTCGAAGGCCTTGAAGCTTTCTTT,CASSLVEGLEAFF
TRBD2,TRBJ2-1,-,TRBV6-5,15,TGTGCCAGCAGTACAAGCGGGGGTTCCTACAATGAGCAGTTCTTC,CASSTSGGSYNEQFF
TRBD2,TRBJ2-5,-,TRBV9,15,TGTGCCAGCAGCGTTAGCGGGGGGGCCTCGGAGACCCAGTACTTC,CASSVSGGASETQYF
-,TRBJ2-1,-,TRBV7-2,14,TGTGCCAGCAGCTTATATTCCTTAAACAATGAGCAGTTCTTC,CASSLYSLNNEQFF
-,TRBJ2-7,-,TRBV30,12,TGTGCCTGGAGTGTAGACGGATACGAGCAGTACTTC,CAWSVDGYEQYF
TRBD1,TRBJ1-1,-,TRBV5-6,12,TGTGCCAGCAGCTTGGGGGACAGTGAAGCTTTCTTT,CASSLGDSEAFF
-,TRBJ2-7,-,TRBV30,12,TGTGCCTGGAGTGTAGGACTTTACGAGCAGTACTTC,CAWSVGLYEQYF
-,TRBJ1-1,few,TRBV23-1,14,TGCGCCAGCCAAATTAACAGGGAAACCACTGAAGCTTTCTTT,CASQINRETTEAFF
TRBD1,TRBJ2-4,-,TRBV5-6,14,TGTGCCAGCAGCTACCGGGACAGGGCGGACATTCAGTACTTC,CASSYRDRADIQYF
TRBD1,TRBJ1-2,-,TRBV27,14,TGTGCCAGCAGTTTAAGGACAGGGGTCTATGGCTACACCTTC,CASSLRTGVYGYTF
TRBD2,TRBJ2-1,-,TRBV6-1,15,TGTGCCAGCAGTAAGACTAGCGGGGGGGCCCATGAGCAGTTCTTC,CASSKTSGGAHEQFF
-,TRBJ2-7,-,TRBV2,14,TGTGCCAGCAGTGAGCCACAGGTGCCCTACGAGCAGTACTTC,CASSEPQVPYEQYF
TRBD2,TRBJ2-3,-,TRBV13,15,TGTGCCAGCAGCTTAAGCGGGGGGGCCCAAGATACGCAGTATTTT,CASSLSGGAQDTQYF
TRBD1,TRBJ1-2,-,TRBV4-3,15,TGCGCCAGCAGCCAAGAACAGGGGGCGATCTATGGCTACACCTTC,CASSQEQGAIYGYTF
-,TRBJ2-7,few,TRBV5-6,12,TGTGCCAGCAGCGGCCCGACTACCGAGCAGTACTTC,CASSGPTTEQYF
-,TRBJ2-7,few,TRBV7-9,11,TGTGCCAGCAGCTTAGCGGCCGAGCAGTACTTC,CASSLAAEQYF
-,TRBJ1-2,-,TRBV5-1,12,TGCGCCAGCAGCTCGGACGACTATGGCTACACCTTC,CASSSDDYGYTF
-,TRBJ2-5,-,TRBV25-1,11,TGTGCCAGCAGCCCCGGGGAGACCCAGTACTTC,CASSPGETQYF
-,TRBJ1-1,-,TRBV30,10,TGTGCCTCCGACGGGGCTGAAGCTTTCTTT,CASDGAEAFF
-,TRBJ2-7,once,TRBV29-1,13,TGCAGCGTTATGGCAGGGGGGTCCTACGAGCAGTACTTC,CSVMAGGSYEQYF
-,TRBJ1-1,-,TRBV5-1,14,TGCGCCAGCAGCTTTTTACAGCTCGACACTGAAGCTTTCTTT,CASSFLQLDTEAFF
TRBD1,TRBJ2-3,few,TRBV5-6,14,TGTGCCAGCAGCCCCGACAGGGCAACAGATACGCAGTATTTT,CASSPDRATDTQYF
-,TRBJ1-5,-,TRBV30,13,TGTGCCTGGAGTGTCCAGGGAGATCAGCCCCAGCATTTT,CAWSVQGDQPQHF
-,TRBJ1-2,-,TRBV7-9,13,TGTGCCAGCAGCTTAGGGTACGGTCGTGGCTACACCTTC,CASSLGYGRGYTF
-,TRBJ2-7,-,TRBV2,15,TGTGCCAGCAGTGAAGCGGACGGGATTACCTACGAGCAGTACTTC,CASSEADGITYEQYF
-,TRBJ2-1,-,TRBV27,16,TGTGCCAGCACCTTTTTCTCCGGGGATCCCTACAATGAGCAGTTCTTC,CASTFFSGDPYNEQFF
-,TRBJ2-1,-,TRBV2,11,TGTGCCAGTGAGCATAACAATGAGCAGTTCTTC,CASEHNNEQFF
-,TRBJ1-2,-,TRBV2,13,TGTGCCAGCAGTTCTGACAGTACCTATGGCTACACCTTC,CASSSDSTYGYTF
TRBD2,TRBJ2-7,once,TRBV27,15,TGTGCCAGCAGTCCCTTAGCGGGGAGCTCCTACGAGCAGTACTTC,CASSPLAGSSYEQYF
-,TRBJ1-1,-,TRBV6-5,13,TGTGCCAGCAGTGAACGAGAGAACACTGAAGCTTTCTTT,CASSERENTEAFF
-,TRBJ2-1,few,TRBV2,17,TGTGCCAGCAGTGAAGCCCGCTTGGGGCTTGGGGACGGTGAGCAGTTCTTC,CASSEARLGLGDGEQFF
-,TRBJ2-3,-,TRBV9,14,TGTGCCAGCAGCGTGCAGGGTAGCACAGATACGCAGTATTTT,CASSVQGSTDTQYF
-,TRBJ2-1,few,TRBV30,13,TGTGCCTGGAGTGACCTGACTGAGAATGAGCAGTTCTTC,CAWSDLTENEQFF
-,TRBJ2-7,-,TRBV30,11,TGTGCCTTTACCCAGGGCTACGAGCAGTACTTC,CAFTQGYEQYF
TRBD1,TRBJ2-1,-,TRBV27,16,TGTGCCAGCAGTTTAATAACCGGACAGGGGATAAATGAGCAGTTCTTC,CASSLITGQGINEQFF
-,TRBJ2-5,-,TRBV2,16,TGTGCCAGCAGTGAACCCTCGACCCCAAGAGAAGAGACCCAGTACTTC,CASSEPSTPREETQYF
-,TRBJ2-7,-,TRBV13,15,TGTGCCAGCAGCTTAGAGGGCCGAGGCCACTACGAGCAGTACTTC,CASSLEGRGHYEQYF
TRBD2,TRBJ2-5,-,TRBV6-5,14,TGTGCCAGCAGTTCAGCGGGGAGCCAAGAGACCCAGTACTTC,CASSSAGSQETQYF
-,TRBJ1-2,-,TRBV5-6,12,TGTGCCAGCAGCTTGATGGACTCAAACCTATTATTC,CASSLMDSNLLF
-,TRBJ2-2,-,TRBV29-1,15,TGCAGCGTTGAAGATATAACGGAGAACACCGGGGAGCTGTTTTTT,CSVEDITENTGELFF
TRBD2,TRBJ2-7,-,TRBV7-6,15,TGTGCCAGCAGCTCCGGGACTAGCGGTTCCTTGGAGCAGTACTTC,CASSSGTSGSLEQYF
TRBD1,TRBJ1-2,few,TRBV5-4,13,TGTGCCAGCAGCCAGACAGGGACCTATGGCTACACCTTC,CASSQTGTYGYTF
TRBD1,TRBJ2-3,-,TRBV27,14,TGTGCCAGCATCAGCAGACAGGGGTCAGATACGCAGTATTTT,CASISRQGSDTQYF
TRBD2,TRBJ2-2,-,TRBV12-5,16,TGTGCTAGTGATTACCTAGCGGGGGAGTACACCGGGGAGCTGTTTTTT,CASDYLAGEYTGELFF
-,TRBJ2-3,few,TRBV6-5,15,TGTGCCAGCAGTTACTCCGGGGAATTAACAGATACGCAGTATTTT,CASSYSGELTDTQYF
-,TRBJ2-2,few,TRBV11-1,13,TGTGCCAGCAGTTCCGGGACTCCGGTTGTTCAGTTTTTT,CASSSGTPVVQFF
TRBD1,TRBJ1-6,-,TRBV2,17,TGTGCCAGCCAGGGACAGGGGGCCATCACCTTTAATTCACCCCTCCACTTT,CASQGQGAITFNSPLHF
-,TRBJ1-1,medium-sized,TRBV18,14,TGTGCCAGCTCACCTCTAGACGTGAACACTGAAGCTTTCTTT,CASSPLDVNTEAFF
-,TRBJ1-2,few,TRBV29-1,11,TGCAGCGTTGTAGGGGGCTATGGCTACACCTTC,CSVVGGYGYTF
TRBD1,TRBJ2-7,-,TRBV2,13,TGTGCCAGCAGTCAGGGACAGGCCTACGAGCAGTACTTC,CASSQGQAYEQYF
-,TRBJ2-1,-,TRBV18,12,TGTGCCAGCTCACGAAGGACCGATGAGCAGTTCTTC,CASSRRTDEQFF
-,TRBJ2-5,-,TRBV6-5,14,TGTGCCAGCAGTTACATCGGACCCCAGGAGACCCAGTACTTC,CASSYIGPQETQYF
-,TRBJ1-1,-,TRBV6-4,13,TGTGCCAGCAGTTTGGACCTGAGGGCTGAAGCTTTCTTT,CASSLDLRAEAFF
-,TRBJ2-5,-,TRBV29-1,13,TGCAGCGTTGAAGATGCGACCTTGGAGACCCAGTACTTC,CSVEDATLETQYF
-,TRBJ2-5,-,TRBV9,13,TGTGCCAGCAGCGTAGGAGGAGAGGAGACCCAGTACTTC,CASSVGGEETQYF